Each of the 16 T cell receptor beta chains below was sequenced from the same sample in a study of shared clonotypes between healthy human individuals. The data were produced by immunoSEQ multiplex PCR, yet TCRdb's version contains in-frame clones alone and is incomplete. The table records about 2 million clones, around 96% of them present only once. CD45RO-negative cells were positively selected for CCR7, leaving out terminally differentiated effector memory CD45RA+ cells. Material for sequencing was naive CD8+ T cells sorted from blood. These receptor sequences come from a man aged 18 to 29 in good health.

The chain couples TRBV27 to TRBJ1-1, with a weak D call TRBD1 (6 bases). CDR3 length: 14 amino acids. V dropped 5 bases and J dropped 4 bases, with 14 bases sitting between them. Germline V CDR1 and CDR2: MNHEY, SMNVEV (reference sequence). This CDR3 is CASSIGGPSTEAFF. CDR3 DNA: TGTGCCAGCAGTATCGGGGGGCCAAGCACTGAAGCTTTCTTT.

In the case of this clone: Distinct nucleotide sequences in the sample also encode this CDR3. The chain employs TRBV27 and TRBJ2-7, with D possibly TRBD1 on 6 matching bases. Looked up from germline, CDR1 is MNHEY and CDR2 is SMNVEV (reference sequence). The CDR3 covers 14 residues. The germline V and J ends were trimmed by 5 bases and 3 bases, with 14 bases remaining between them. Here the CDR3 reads CASSLQDRYYEQYF. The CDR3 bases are TGTGCCAGCAGTCTACAGGACAGATACTACGAGCAGTACTTC.

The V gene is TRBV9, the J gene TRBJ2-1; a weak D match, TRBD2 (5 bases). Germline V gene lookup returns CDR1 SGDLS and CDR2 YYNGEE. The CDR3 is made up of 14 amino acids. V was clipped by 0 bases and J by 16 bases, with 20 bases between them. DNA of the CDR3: TGTGCCAGCAGCGTAGCCCCCGAGGGTCTATTGGAATTCTTC. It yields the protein CASSVAPEGLLEFF. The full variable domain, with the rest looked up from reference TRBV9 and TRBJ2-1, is DSGVTQTPKHLITATGQRVTLRCSPRSGDLSVYWYQQSLDQGLQFLIQYYNGEERAKGNILERFSAQQFPDLHSELNLSSLELGDSALYFCASSVAPEGLLEFFGPGTRLTVL.

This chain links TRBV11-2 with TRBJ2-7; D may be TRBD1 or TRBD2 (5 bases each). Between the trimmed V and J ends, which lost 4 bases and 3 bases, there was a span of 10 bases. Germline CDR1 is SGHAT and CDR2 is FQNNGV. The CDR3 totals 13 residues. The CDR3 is CASSWAGSYEQYF. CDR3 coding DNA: TGTGCCAGCAGCTGGGCAGGGAGCTACGAGCAGTACTTC.

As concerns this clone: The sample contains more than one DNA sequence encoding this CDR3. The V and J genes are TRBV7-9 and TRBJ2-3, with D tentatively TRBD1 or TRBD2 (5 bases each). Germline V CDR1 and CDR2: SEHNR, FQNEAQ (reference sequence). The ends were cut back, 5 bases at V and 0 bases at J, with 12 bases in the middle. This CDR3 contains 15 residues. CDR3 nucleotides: TGTGCCAGCAGCCCCCGGGGCTCTAGCACAGATACGCAGTATTTT. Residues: CASSPRGSSTDTQYF.

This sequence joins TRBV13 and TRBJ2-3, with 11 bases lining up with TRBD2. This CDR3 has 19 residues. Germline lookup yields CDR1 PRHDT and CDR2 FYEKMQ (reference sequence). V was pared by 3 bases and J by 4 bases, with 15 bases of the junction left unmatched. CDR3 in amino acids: CASSFRLAGGPWKPDTQYF. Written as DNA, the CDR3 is TGTGCCAGCAGCTTTAGATTAGCGGGAGGGCCCTGGAAGCCAGATACGCAGTATTTT.

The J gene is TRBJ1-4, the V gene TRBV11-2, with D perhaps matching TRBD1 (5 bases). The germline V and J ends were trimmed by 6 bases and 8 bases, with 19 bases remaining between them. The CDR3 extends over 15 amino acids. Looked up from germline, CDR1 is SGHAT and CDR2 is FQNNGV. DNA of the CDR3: TGTGCCAGCAGTTACGCCGGGGGATTTAACGAAAAACTGTTTTTT. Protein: CASSYAGGFNEKLFF.

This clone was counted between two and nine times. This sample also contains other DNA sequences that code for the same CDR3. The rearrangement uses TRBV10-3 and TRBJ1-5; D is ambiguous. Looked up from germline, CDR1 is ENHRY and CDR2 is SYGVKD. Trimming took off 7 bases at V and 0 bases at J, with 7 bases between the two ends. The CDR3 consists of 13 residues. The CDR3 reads CAITGDSNQPQHF. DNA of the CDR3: TGTGCCATCACGGGAGATAGCAATCAGCCCCAGCATTTT.

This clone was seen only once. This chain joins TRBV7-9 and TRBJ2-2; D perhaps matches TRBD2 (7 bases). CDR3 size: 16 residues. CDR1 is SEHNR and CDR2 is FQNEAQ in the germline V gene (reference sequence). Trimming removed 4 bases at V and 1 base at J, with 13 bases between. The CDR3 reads CASSSEGGRNTGELFF. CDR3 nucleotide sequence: TGTGCCAGCAGCTCCGAGGGGGGGAGGAACACCGGGGAGCTGTTTTTT.

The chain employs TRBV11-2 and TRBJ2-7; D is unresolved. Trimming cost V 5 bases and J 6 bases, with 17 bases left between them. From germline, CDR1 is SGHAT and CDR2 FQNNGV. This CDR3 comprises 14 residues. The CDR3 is CASSPPDGPAEQYF. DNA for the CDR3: TGTGCCAGCAGCCCCCCCGATGGGCCTGCCGAGCAGTACTTC.

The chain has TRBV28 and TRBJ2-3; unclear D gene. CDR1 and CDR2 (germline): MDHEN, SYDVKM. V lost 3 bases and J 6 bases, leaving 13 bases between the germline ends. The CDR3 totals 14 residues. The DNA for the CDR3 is TGTGCCAGCAGTTTTAGTTTTTGGGCGGATACGCAGTATTTT. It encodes CASSFSFWADTQYF.

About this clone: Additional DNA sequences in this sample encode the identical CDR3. The chain's CDR3 is CASSLGGGYEQYF. In nucleotides, the CDR3 is TGTGCCAGCAGCCTGGGAGGGGGCTACGAGCAGTACTTC. The V gene is TRBV5-5, the J gene TRBJ2-7, with a weak D call TRBD2 (7 bases). Germline CDR1 is SGHKS and CDR2 is YYEKEE (reference sequence). The CDR3 extends over 13 amino acids. V dropped 4 bases and J dropped 3 bases, with 11 bases sitting between them.

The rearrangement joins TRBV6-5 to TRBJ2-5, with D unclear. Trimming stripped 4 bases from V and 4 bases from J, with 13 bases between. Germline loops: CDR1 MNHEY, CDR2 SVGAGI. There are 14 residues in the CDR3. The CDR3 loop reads CASSFGPTPETQYF. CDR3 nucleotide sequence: TGTGCCAGCAGTTTCGGGCCGACGCCAGAGACCCAGTACTTC.

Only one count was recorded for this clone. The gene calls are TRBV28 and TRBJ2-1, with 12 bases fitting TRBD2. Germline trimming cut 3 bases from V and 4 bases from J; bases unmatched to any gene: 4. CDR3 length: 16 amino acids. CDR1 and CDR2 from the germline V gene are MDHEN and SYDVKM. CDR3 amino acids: CASSFTSGGLYNEQFF. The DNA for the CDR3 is TGTGCCAGCAGTTTCACTAGCGGGGGGCTATACAATGAGCAGTTCTTC.

The CDR3 spells CASTLRHLIDTDTQYF. The CDR3 region has the DNA TGTGCCAGCACCCTCAGACACCTAATCGACACAGATACGCAGTATTTT. The rearrangement uses TRBV27 and TRBJ2-3; D gene uncertain. Germline assignment: CDR1 MNHEY and CDR2 SMNVEV (reference sequence). This CDR3 spans 16 amino acids. Trimming took off 7 bases at V and 2 bases at J, with 19 bases between the two ends.

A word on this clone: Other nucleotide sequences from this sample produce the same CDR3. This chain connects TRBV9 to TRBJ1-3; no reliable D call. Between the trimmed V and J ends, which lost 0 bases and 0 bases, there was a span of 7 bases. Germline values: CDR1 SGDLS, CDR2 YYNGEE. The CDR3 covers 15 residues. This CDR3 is CASSVEAGSGNTIYF. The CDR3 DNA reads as TGTGCCAGCAGCGTAGAGGCGGGCTCTGGAAACACCATATATTTT.